This T cell receptor beta chain derives from a study of blood T cell repertoires in COVID-19. Overall study context: The United States, Italy and Spain provided the acute and convalescent COVID-19 samples. PBMCs, B-cell-depleted T cells, or T cells provided the cDNA or gDNA that made up the material.

The CDR3 loop spans 15 amino acids. Looked up from germline, CDR1 is SEHNR and CDR2 is FQNEAQ (reference sequence). V lost 5 bases and J lost 8; bases outside the gene matches: 12. Per the original data handling: How many nucleated cells were present was estimated from reference gene primer amplification. Assay: immunoSEQ multiplex PCR; the TCRdb copy retains only in-frame clones and omits some. The V and J calls and the clone size are those of that table, but D and trimming were determined from the DNA. The sample lists a few hundred thousand clones, 87% seen once, with about 2% in the top ten. The sequence was obtained from a man aged 18 to 30 with active or convalescent COVID-19. The sequencing input was peripheral blood. This chain uses TRBV7-9 with TRBJ1-2; 9 bases fit TRBD1. The DNA of the CDR3 is TGTGCCAGCAGCCTACAGGGGGCTGACGGGCAGGGCTACACCTTC. Residues: CASSLQGADGQGYTF.